This TCR beta chain emerged from a study of cytomegalovirus exposure and HLA in healthy donors. Across the study: Unique TCRs numbering some 77 million, obtained from HLA-typed donors, made up an early data release.

Primers included in the PCR were 60 Vbeta and 13 Jbeta primers. Profiling relied on immunoSEQ multiplex PCR, and the TCRdb table lists in-frame clones only, not all of them. This sample has 110,000 to 150,000 clones, with approximately 80% found just once. This clone has a handful of counts. This CDR3 comprises 17 residues. J gave up 5 bases and V 4 bases, and 12 bases lay outside the gene matches. CDR1 MGHRA and CDR2 YSYEKL come from the germline V gene. The chain uses TRBV4-1 and TRBJ2-2, with 8 bases lining up with TRBD1. Sequencing was carried out using PBMCs. The clonotype originates from a male donor in good health and CMV-seronegative. The CDR3 loop is CASSPLGDGQGTGELFF. The DNA for the CDR3 is TGCGCCAGCAGCCCGTTAGGGGATGGACAGGGTACCGGGGAGCTGTTTTTT.